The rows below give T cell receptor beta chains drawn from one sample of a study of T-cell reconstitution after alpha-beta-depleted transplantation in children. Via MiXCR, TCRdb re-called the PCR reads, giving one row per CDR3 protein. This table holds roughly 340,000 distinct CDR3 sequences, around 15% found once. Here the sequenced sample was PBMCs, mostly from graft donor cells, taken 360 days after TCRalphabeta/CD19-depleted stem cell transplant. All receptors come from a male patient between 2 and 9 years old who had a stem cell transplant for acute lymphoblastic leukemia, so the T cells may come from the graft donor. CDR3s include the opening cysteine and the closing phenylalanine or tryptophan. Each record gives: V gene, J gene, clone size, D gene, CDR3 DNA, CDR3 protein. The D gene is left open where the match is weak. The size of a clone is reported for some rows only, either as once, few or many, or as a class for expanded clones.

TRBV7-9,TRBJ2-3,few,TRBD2,TGTGCCAGCAGCTTAGGAGGCGGGAGCGTAGGGGATACGCAGTATTTT,CASSLGGGSVGDTQYF
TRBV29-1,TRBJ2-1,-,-,TGCAGCGTTGTAGTAAGGGCCGTAGGGGATGAGCAGTTCTTC,CSVVVRAVGDEQFF
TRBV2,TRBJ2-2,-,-,TGTGCCAGCAGTCTGCAGGGGACGAACACCGGGGAGCTGTTTTTT,CASSLQGTNTGELFF
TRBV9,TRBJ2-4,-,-,TGTGCCAGCAGCGTAGGAGTGGTTGGGGGCGAGGACATTCAGTACTTC,CASSVGVVGGEDIQYF
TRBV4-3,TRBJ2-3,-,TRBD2,TGCGCCAGCAGCCAAGATCTGTCGGGAGCGGGAGGAGATACGCAGTATTTT,CASSQDLSGAGGDTQYF
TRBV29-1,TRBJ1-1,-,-,TGCAGCGTAGGTAACAGGGAATTTGAAGCTTTCTTT,CSVGNREFEAFF
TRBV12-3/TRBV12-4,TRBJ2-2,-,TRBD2,TGTGCCAGCAGTTTCCGACTAGCGGGAGGGCCTAAGGAGCTGTTTTTT,CASSFRLAGGPKELFF
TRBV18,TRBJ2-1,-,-,TGTGCCAGCTCGTGGACCTACAATGAGCAGTTCTTC,CASSWTYNEQFF
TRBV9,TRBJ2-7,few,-,TGTGCCAGCAGCGTAGACACTGGCGGCTCCTACGAGCAGTACTTC,CASSVDTGGSYEQYF
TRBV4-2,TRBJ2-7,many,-,TGTGCCAGCAGCCAAGTAATCACCTACGAGCAGTACTTC,CASSQVITYEQYF
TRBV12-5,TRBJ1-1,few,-,TGTGCTAGTGCGACCGGCTGGGGCACTGAAGCTTTCTTT,CASATGWGTEAFF
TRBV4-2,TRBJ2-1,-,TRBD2,TGTGCCAGCAGCCATTTAAGCGGGATCTCCTACAATGAGCAGTTCTTC,CASSHLSGISYNEQFF
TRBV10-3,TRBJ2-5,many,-,TGTGCCATCAGTGAAGCCGGGGGACAAGAGACCCAGTACTTC,CAISEAGGQETQYF
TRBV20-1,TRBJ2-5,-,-,TGCAGTGCCAACAACAGGATTGCGAAGATGGAGACCCAGTACTTC,CSANNRIAKMETQYF
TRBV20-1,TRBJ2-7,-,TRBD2,TGCAGTGCTAGAAGGCTAGCGGGTCGGAACGAGCAGTACTTC,CSARRLAGRNEQYF
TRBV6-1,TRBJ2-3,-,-,TGTGCCAGCAGTCGCGGCCTCTTTAGGGGCACAGATACGCAGTATTTT,CASSRGLFRGTDTQYF
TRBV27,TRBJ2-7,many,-,TGTGCCAGCAAGACCGACGCCAACCCATCCTACGAGCAGTACTTC,CASKTDANPSYEQYF
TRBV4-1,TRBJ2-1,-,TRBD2,TGCGCCAGCAGCCACGGGACTAGCGGCCCTTACAATGAGCAGTTCTTC,CASSHGTSGPYNEQFF
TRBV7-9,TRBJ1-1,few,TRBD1,TGTGCCAGCAGCCCCCCTGACAGGGTGGACACTGAAGCTTTCTTT,CASSPPDRVDTEAFF
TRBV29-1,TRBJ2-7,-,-,TGCAGCGTTCAGGGGAACTGGCTCGACGAGCAGTACTTC,CSVQGNWLDEQYF
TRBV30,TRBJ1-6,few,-,TGTGCCTGGAGTAGGACCTCAGGTTCACCCCTCCACTTT,CAWSRTSGSPLHF
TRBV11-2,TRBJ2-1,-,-,TGTGCCAGCAGCTTAGCCTTCCGGAGTGACAATGAGCAGTTCTTC,CASSLAFRSDNEQFF
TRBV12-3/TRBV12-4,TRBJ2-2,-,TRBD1,TGTGCCAGCAGTTTAGACAGGGGAACCGGGGAGCTGTTTTTT,CASSLDRGTGELFF
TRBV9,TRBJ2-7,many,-,TGTGCCAGCAGCGTAGGGGGGAACCCAACCTACGAGCAGTACTTC,CASSVGGNPTYEQYF
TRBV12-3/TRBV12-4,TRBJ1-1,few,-,TGTGCCAGCAGAACCAGGGTGAACACTGAAGCTTTCTTT,CASRTRVNTEAFF
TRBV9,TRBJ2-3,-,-,TGTGCCAGCAGCGTATTCGGAGGGGATTATCACACAGATACGCAGTATTTT,CASSVFGGDYHTDTQYF
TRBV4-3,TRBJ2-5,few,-,TGCGCCAGCAGCCAAGATCTGGAAGGGTTCCAAGAGACCCAGTACTTC,CASSQDLEGFQETQYF
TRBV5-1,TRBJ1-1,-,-,TGCGCCAGCAGCGACCCCTTACAGGATGAAGCTTTCTTT,CASSDPLQDEAFF
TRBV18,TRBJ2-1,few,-,TGTGCCAGCTCACCGGTGCTAAGCCTTAGCTCCTACAATGAGCAGTTCTTC,CASSPVLSLSSYNEQFF
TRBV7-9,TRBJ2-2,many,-,TGTGCCAGCAGCTTAGTAACGACCGGGGAGCTGTTTTTT,CASSLVTTGELFF
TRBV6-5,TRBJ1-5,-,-,TGTGCCAGCAGTTTCGAGGAGGGGGGCGATCAGCCCCAGCATTTT,CASSFEEGGDQPQHF
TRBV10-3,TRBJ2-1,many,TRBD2,TGTGCCATCAGTGAGTGGGAGGGCAGCTCCTACAATGAGCAGTTCTTC,CAISEWEGSSYNEQFF
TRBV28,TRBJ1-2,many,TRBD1,TGTGCCAGCATTCCTAACCGGGACAGGCCATTCGTCGTATTTGGCTACACCTTC,CASIPNRDRPFVVFGYTF
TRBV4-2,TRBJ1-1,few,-,TGTGCCAGCAGCCAAGATGGGGGGACGGGCACTGAAGCTTTCTTT,CASSQDGGTGTEAFF
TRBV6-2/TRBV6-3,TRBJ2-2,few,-,TGTGCCAGCAGACTCCGGGGCCGAGGCAACGGGGAGCTGTTTTTT,CASRLRGRGNGELFF
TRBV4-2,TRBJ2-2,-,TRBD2,TGTGCCAGCAGCCAAGATCTGGTTGGGGAGTGGGAGGGCGGGGAGCTGTTTTTT,CASSQDLVGEWEGGELFF
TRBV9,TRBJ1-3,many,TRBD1,TGTGCCAGCAGCGAAACCGGGACAGGGTGGAACACCATATATTTT,CASSETGTGWNTIYF
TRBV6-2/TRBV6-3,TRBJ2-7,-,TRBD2,TGTGCCAGCAGCCGGACTAGCGTGGCCTACGAGCAGTACTTC,CASSRTSVAYEQYF
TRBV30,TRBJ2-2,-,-,TGTGCCTGGAGTGTATATCCGAACACCGGGGAGCTGTTTTTT,CAWSVYPNTGELFF
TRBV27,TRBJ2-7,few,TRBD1,TGTGCCAGCAGTAGCCTTTGGGACAGAAACTACGAGCAGTACTTC,CASSSLWDRNYEQYF
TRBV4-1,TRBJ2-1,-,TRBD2,TGCGCCAGCAGCCAAGATAATAACCCTAGCGGGAGGGGTTGGGTCTCCTACAATGAGCAGTTCTTC,CASSQDNNPSGRGWVSYNEQFF
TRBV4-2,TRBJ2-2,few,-,TGTGCCAGCAGCGGAAGGGACGGCCCCACTGGTACTGTTACCGGGGAGCTGTTTTTT,CASSGRDGPTGTVTGELFF
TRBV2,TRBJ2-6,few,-,TGTGCCAGCAAGGTACCCTCTGGGGCCAACGTCCTGACTTTC,CASKVPSGANVLTF
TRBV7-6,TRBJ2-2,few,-,TGTGCCAGCAGCTTACAACCTACCGGGGAGCTGTTTTTT,CASSLQPTGELFF
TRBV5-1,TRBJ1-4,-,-,TGCGCCAGCAGCTCCCTCCGGGACGGTGAAAAACTGTTTTTT,CASSSLRDGEKLFF
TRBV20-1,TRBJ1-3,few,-,TGCAGTGCTAACCTCCCTGGGGCTGGAAACACCATATATTTT,CSANLPGAGNTIYF
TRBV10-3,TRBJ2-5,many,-,TGTGCCACCTCTGGATACCAAGAGACCCAGTACTTC,CATSGYQETQYF
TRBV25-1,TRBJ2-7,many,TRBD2,TGTGCCAGCAGTGAGGCGGGAGTGGGTTACGAGCAGTACTTC,CASSEAGVGYEQYF
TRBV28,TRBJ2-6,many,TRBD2,TGTGCCAGCAGTTTAGCGGGACTAGCGGGCCTGCTCTCTGGGGCCAACGTCCTGACTTTC,CASSLAGLAGLLSGANVLTF
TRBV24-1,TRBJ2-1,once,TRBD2,TGTGCCACCAGTGATTTTGGGGCTAGCGGGATCTATGAGCAGTTCTTC,CATSDFGASGIYEQFF
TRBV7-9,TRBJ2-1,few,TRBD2,TGTGCCAGCAGCTTAGCGTGGACTAGCGGGATTAAGGAAGAGCAGTTCTTC,CASSLAWTSGIKEEQFF
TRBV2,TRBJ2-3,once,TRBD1,TGTGCCAGCAGTCGAGCCGACAGGGGGCAGTATTTT,CASSRADRGQYF